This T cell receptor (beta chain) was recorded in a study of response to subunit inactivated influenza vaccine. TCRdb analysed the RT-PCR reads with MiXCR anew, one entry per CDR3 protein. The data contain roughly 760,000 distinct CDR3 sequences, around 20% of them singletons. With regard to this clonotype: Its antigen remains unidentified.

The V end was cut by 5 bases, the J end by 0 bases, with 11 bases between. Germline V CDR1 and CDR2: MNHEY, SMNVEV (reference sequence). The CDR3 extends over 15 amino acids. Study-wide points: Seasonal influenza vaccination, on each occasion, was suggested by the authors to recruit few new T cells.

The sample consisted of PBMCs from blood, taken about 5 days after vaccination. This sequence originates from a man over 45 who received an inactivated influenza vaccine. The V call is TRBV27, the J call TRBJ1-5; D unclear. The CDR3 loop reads CASSAVRYSNQPQHF. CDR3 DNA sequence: TGTGCCAGCAGTGCCGTAAGATATAGCAATCAGCCCCAGCATTTT.